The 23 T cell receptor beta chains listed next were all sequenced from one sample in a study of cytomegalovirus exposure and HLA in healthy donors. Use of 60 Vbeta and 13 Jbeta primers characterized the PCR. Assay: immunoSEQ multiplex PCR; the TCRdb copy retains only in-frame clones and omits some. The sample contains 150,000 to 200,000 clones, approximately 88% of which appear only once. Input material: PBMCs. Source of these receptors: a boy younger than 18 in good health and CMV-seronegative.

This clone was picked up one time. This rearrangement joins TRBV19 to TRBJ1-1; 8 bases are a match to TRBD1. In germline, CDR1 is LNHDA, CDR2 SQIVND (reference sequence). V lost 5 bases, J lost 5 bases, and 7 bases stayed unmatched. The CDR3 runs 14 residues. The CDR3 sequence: CASSWGRQGTEAFF. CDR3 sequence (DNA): TGTGCCAGTAGTTGGGGAAGACAGGGGACTGAAGCTTTCTTT.

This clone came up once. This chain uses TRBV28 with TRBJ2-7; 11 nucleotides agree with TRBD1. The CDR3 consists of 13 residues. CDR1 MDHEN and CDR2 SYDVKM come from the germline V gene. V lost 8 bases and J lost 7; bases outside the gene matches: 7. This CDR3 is CASGDRGSREQYF. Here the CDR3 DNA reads TGTGCCAGCGGGGACAGGGGGTCACGGGAGCAGTACTTC.

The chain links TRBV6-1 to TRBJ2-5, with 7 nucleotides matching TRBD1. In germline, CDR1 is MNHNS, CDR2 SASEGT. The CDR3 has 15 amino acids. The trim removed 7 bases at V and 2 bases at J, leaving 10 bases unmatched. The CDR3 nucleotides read TGTGCCAGCAATACCGACAGGGAAGTACAAGAGACCCAGTACTTC. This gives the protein CASNTDREVQETQYF.

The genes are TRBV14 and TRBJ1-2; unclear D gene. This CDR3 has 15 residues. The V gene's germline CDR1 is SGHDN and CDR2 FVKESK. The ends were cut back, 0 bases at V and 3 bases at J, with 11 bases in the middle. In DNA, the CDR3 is TGTGCCAGCAGCCAAGATATCGCGGGGTACTATGGCTACACCTTC. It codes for CASSQDIAGYYGYTF.

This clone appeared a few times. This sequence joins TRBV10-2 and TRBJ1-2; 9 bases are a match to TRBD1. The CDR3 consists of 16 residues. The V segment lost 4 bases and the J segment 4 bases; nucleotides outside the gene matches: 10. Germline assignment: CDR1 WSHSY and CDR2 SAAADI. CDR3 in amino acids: CASSGRDRDATYGYTF. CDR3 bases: TGCGCCAGCAGTGGACGGGACAGGGACGCTACCTATGGCTACACCTTC.

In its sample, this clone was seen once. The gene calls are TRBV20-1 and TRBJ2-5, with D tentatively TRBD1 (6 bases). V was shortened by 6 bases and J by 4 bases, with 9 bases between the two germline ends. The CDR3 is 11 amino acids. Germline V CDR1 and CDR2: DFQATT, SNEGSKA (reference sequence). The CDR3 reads CSADRRETQYF. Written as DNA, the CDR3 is TGCAGTGCCGACAGGCGAGAGACCCAGTACTTC.

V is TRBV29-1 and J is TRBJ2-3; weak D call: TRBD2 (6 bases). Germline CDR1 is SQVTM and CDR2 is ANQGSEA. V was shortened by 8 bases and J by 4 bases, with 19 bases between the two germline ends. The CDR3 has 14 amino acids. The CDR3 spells CSLWGEPNPDTQYF. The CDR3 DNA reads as TGCAGCTTATGGGGGGAGCCCAATCCAGATACGCAGTATTTT.

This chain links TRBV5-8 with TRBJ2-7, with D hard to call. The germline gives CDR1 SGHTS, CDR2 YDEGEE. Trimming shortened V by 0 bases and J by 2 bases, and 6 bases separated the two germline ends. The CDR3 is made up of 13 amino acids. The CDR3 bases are TGTGCCAGCAGCTTGGCCACAACCTACGAGCAGTACTTC. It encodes CASSLATTYEQYF.

This chain's CDR3 is CASSFSQSPLHF. The CDR3 DNA reads TGTGCCAGCAGTTTCAGTCAGTCACCCCTCCACTTT. The chain uses TRBV28 and TRBJ1-6; D gene ambiguous. V lost 3 bases and J 10 bases, leaving 7 bases between the germline ends. This CDR3 has 12 amino acids. Germline assignment: CDR1 MDHEN and CDR2 SYDVKM.

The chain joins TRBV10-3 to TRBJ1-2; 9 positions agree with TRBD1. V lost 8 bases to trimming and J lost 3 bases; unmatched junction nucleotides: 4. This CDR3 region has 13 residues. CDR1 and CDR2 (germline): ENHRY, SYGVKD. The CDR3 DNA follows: TGTGCCATCTTCCGGGACAGGGACTATGGCTACACCTTC. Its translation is CAIFRDRDYGYTF.

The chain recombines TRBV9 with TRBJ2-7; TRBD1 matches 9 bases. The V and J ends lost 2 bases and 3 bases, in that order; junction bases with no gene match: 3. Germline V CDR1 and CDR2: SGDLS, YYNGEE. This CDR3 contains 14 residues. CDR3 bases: TGTGCCAGCAGCGTCACAGGGGGCGGCTACGAGCAGTACTTC. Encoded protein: CASSVTGGGYEQYF.

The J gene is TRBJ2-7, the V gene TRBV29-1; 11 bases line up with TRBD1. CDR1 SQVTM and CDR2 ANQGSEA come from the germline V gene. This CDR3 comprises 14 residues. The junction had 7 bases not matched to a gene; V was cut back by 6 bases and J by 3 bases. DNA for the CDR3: TGCAGCGTAACCGGGACAGGGGGGAACTACGAGCAGTACTTC. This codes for CSVTGTGGNYEQYF.

The CDR3 is CAWRGAGGPKDTQYF. CDR3 nucleotides: TGTGCCTGGAGAGGTGCGGGAGGGCCTAAAGATACGCAGTATTTT. The chain carries TRBV30 and TRBJ2-3; 9 nucleotides line up with TRBD2. Losses at the gene ends were 3 bases for V and 5 bases for J; bases not matched to a gene: 9. Germline V lookup: CDR1 GTSNPN, CDR2 SVGIG (reference sequence). The CDR3 totals 15 residues.

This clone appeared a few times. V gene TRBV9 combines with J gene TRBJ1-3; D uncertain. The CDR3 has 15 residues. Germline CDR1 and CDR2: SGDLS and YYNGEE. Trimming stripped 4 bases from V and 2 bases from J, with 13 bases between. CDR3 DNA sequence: TGTGCCAGCAGCCAAAGCTTCGGGGCTGGAAACACCATATATTTT. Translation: CASSQSFGAGNTIYF.

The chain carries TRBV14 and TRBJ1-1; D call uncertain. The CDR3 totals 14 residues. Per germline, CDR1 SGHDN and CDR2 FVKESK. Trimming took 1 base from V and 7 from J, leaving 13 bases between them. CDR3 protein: CASSQVRGRSEAFF. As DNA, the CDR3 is TGTGCCAGCAGCCAAGTACGAGGGCGGAGTGAAGCTTTCTTT.

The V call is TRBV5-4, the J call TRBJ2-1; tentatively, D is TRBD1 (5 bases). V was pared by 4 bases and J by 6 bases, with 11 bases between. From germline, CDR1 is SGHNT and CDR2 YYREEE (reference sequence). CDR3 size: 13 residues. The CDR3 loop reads CASSRPGANEQFF. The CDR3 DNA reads TGTGCCAGCAGCCGCCCTGGGGCCAATGAGCAGTTCTTC.

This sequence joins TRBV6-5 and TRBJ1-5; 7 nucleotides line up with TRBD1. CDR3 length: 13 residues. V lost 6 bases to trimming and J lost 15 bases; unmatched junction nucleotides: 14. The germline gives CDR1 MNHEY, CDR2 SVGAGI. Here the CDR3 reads CASRPRDRVELHF. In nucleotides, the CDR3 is TGTGCCAGCAGACCCCGAGACAGGGTCGAACTGCATTTT.

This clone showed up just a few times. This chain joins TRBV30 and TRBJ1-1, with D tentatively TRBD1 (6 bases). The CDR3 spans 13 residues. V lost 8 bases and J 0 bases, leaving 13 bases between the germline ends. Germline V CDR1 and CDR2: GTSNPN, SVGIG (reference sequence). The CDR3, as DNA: TGTGCCCACGACGGACAGCTGAACACTGAAGCTTTCTTT. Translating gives CAHDGQLNTEAFF.

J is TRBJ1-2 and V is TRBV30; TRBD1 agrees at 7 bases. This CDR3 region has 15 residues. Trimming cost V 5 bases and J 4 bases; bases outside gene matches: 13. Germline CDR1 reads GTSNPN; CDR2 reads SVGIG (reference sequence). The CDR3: CAWYTPGTAIYGYTF. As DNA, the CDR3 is TGTGCCTGGTATACCCCTGGGACAGCCATCTATGGCTACACCTTC. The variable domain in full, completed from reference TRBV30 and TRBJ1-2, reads SQTIHQWPATLVQPVGSPLSLECTVEGTSNPNLYWYRQAAGRGLQLLFYSVGIGQISSEVPQNLSASRPQDRQFILSSKKLLLSDSGFYLCAWYTPGTAIYGYTFGSGTRLTVV.

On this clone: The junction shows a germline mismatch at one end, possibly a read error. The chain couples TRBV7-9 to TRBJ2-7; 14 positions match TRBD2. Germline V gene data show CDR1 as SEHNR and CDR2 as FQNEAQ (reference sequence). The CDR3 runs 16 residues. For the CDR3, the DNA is TGTGCCAGCAGCTCGCCGGGACTAGCGGGAGTGGGGCTAACGGACTTC. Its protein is CASSSPGLAGVGLTDF. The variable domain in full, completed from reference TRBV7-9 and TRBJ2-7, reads DTGVSQNPRHKITKRGQNVTFRCDPISEHNRLYWYRQTLGQGPEFLTYFQNEAQLEKSRLLSDRFSAERPKGSFSTLEIQRTEQGDSAMYLCASSSPGLAGVGLTDFGPGTRLTVT.

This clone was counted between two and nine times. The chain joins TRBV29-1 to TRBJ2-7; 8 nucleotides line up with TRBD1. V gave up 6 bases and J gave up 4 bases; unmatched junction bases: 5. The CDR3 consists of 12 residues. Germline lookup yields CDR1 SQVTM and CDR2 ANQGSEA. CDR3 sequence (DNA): TGCAGCGTAAGGACAGGGCAGTACGAGCAGTACTTC. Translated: CSVRTGQYEQYF.

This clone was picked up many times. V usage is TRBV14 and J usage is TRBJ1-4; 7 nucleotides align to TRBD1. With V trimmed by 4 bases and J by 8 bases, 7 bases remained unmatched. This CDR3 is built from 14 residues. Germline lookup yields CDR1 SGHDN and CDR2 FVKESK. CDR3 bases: TGTGCCAGCAGCCTCACAGGGGCTGGGGAAAAACTGTTTTTT. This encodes CASSLTGAGEKLFF. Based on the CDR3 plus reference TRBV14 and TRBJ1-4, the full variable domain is EAGVTQFPSHSVIEKGQTVTLRCDPISGHDNLYWYRRVMGKEIKFLLHFVKESKQDESGMPNNRFLAERTGGTYSTLKVQPAELEDSGVYFCASSLTGAGEKLFFGSGTQLSVL.

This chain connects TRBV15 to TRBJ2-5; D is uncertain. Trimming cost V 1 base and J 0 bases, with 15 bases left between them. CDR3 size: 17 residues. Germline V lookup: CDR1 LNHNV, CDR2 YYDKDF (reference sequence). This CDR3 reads CATSRVGSPRYQETQYF. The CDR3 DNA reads TGTGCCACCAGCAGAGTCGGTAGCCCGCGATACCAAGAGACCCAGTACTTC.